This T cell receptor beta chain was profiled in a study of shared clonotypes between healthy human individuals. Overall study: Per donor, three plates held CD4 naive cells, three held CD4 memory, two held CD8 naive and one held CD8 memory. Findings and limits, study-wide: Among donors, the sharing of clonotypes was expected to be influenced by sequencing depth. In general, naive subsets displayed greater estimated richness than memory subsets did.

A deep-level run was used for the assay. Clones were read by immunoSEQ multiplex PCR, and TCRdb kept only the in-frame ones, dropping some. The table lists about 820,000 clones, approximately 92% of them singletons. With respect to this clone: Its target is not known. Other DNA variants within this sample encode the same CDR3.

Naive CD8 cells, CD45RO-negative and positively selected for CCR7, excluded terminally differentiated effector memory CD45RA+ cells. With 6 bases clipped from V and 4 bases from J, the junction kept 6 bases outside the gene matches. The CDR3 totals 13 residues. The germline gives CDR1 SQVTM, CDR2 ANQGSEA. The V gene is TRBV29-1, the J gene TRBJ2-7, with 10 bases lining up with TRBD2. The TCR sequence derives from a man aged 30-40 years in good health. The sequenced sample consisted of naive CD8+ T cells sorted from blood. The CDR3 nucleotides read TGCAGCGTCCCTAGCGGGAGTAGTTACGAGCAGTACTTC. The encoded protein is CSVPSGSSYEQYF.